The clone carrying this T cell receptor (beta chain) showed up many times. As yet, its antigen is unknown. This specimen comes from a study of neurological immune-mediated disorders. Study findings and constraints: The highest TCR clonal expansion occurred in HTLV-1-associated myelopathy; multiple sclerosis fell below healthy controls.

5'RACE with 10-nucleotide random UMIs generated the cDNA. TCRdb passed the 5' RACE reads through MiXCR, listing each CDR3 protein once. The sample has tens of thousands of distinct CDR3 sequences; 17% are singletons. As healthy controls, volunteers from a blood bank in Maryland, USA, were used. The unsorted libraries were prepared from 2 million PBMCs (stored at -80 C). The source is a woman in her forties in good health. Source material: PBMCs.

CDR3 nucleotides: TGCGCCAGCAGCTACTCAAGGACAGGGGGGAGCACAGATACGCAGTATTTT. This translates into CASSYSRTGGSTDTQYF. This sequence joins TRBV4-3 and TRBJ2-3; 10 nucleotides line up with TRBD1. The CDR3 totals 17 residues. Germline V CDR1 and CDR2: LGHNA, YSLEER. V lost 5 bases and J lost 0; bases outside the gene matches: 8.